A selection of T cell receptor beta chains follows, all from one sample in a study of blood T cell repertoires in COVID-19. TCRdb keeps only in-frame clones here, not all; method: immunoSEQ multiplex PCR. In the table there are more than 200,000 clones, 82% of which are singletons. The sample consisted of peripheral blood. Source of these receptors: a woman older than 75 with COVID-19, enrolled during active disease. Each CDR3 is given with its conserved first and last residue. Each record gives: D gene, J gene, V gene, clone size, CDR3 DNA, CDR3 protein. The D gene is left open where the match is weak. The size of a clone is reported for some rows only, either as once, few or many, or as a class for expanded clones.

d_gene: .; j_gene: TRBJ2-3; v_gene: TRBV9; abundance: .; CDR3nt: TGTGCCAGCAGCGCCCTACAGGGAAAATGGAGCACAGATACGCAGTATTTT; CDR3aa: CASSALQGKWSTDTQYF
d_gene: TRBD1; j_gene: TRBJ2-4; v_gene: TRBV5-4; abundance: .; CDR3nt: TGTGCCAGCAGCCAGGACAGGGGAAACATTCAGTACTTC; CDR3aa: CASSQDRGNIQYF
d_gene: TRBD1; j_gene: TRBJ1-5; v_gene: TRBV19; abundance: once; CDR3nt: TGTGCCAGCCAAAGGACAGGCCAAAATAGCAATCAGCCCCAGCATTTT; CDR3aa: CASQRTGQNSNQPQHF
d_gene: TRBD1; j_gene: TRBJ1-5; v_gene: TRBV2; abundance: few; CDR3nt: TGTGCCAGCAGTGATGGGACAGGGGTTAACAATCAGCCCCAGCATTTT; CDR3aa: CASSDGTGVNNQPQHF
d_gene: .; j_gene: TRBJ1-5; v_gene: TRBV11-2; abundance: .; CDR3nt: TGTGCCAGCAGCTTAGATATCAGTTATAGCAATCAGCCCCAGCATTTT; CDR3aa: CASSLDISYSNQPQHF
d_gene: .; j_gene: TRBJ2-1; v_gene: TRBV28; abundance: .; CDR3nt: TGTGCCAGCAGTCCCCTTAATGAGCAGTTCTTC; CDR3aa: CASSPLNEQFF
d_gene: .; j_gene: TRBJ1-4; v_gene: TRBV19; abundance: .; CDR3nt: TGTGCCAGTGGGGCAGGGAATGAAAAACTGTTTTTT; CDR3aa: CASGAGNEKLFF
d_gene: TRBD1; j_gene: TRBJ1-2; v_gene: TRBV12-3/TRBV12-4; abundance: .; CDR3nt: TGTGCCAGCAGCCCTGACAGGGTGGGCGGCTACACCTTC; CDR3aa: CASSPDRVGGYTF
d_gene: .; j_gene: TRBJ2-7; v_gene: TRBV29-1; abundance: .; CDR3nt: TGCAGCGTTGAACTCCGTAACGAGCAGTACTTC; CDR3aa: CSVELRNEQYF
d_gene: TRBD2; j_gene: TRBJ2-5; v_gene: TRBV11-3; abundance: .; CDR3nt: TGTGCCAGCAGCTCGGGTAGCGGGGGTGGGGAGACCCAGTACTTC; CDR3aa: CASSSGSGGGETQYF
d_gene: .; j_gene: TRBJ2-5; v_gene: TRBV19; abundance: .; CDR3nt: TGTGCCAGTAGTACATCACAGGGAAGGGGCTTCCAAGAGACCCAGTACTTC; CDR3aa: CASSTSQGRGFQETQYF
d_gene: TRBD1; j_gene: TRBJ2-7; v_gene: TRBV12-3/TRBV12-4; abundance: once; CDR3nt: TGTGCCAGCAGCCCCCGGGACAGGCTCGAGCAGTACTTC; CDR3aa: CASSPRDRLEQYF
d_gene: .; j_gene: TRBJ1-6; v_gene: TRBV4-3; abundance: .; CDR3nt: TGCGCCAGCAGAACAGCCGGCCCCTCGAATTCACCCCTCCACTTT; CDR3aa: CASRTAGPSNSPLHF
d_gene: .; j_gene: TRBJ2-5; v_gene: TRBV30; abundance: once; CDR3nt: TGTGCCTGGACCCTGGGAGACCAAGAGACCCAGTACTTC; CDR3aa: CAWTLGDQETQYF
d_gene: .; j_gene: TRBJ1-2; v_gene: TRBV5-6; abundance: .; CDR3nt: TGTGCCAGCAGCCGGGGGGCGGGGACCAACTATGGCTACACCTTC; CDR3aa: CASSRGAGTNYGYTF
d_gene: .; j_gene: TRBJ2-7; v_gene: TRBV6-2/TRBV6-3; abundance: .; CDR3nt: TGTGCCAGCAGTACTCACGGGGGTTCCTACGAGCAGTACTTC; CDR3aa: CASSTHGGSYEQYF
d_gene: .; j_gene: TRBJ2-7; v_gene: TRBV6-2/TRBV6-3; abundance: .; CDR3nt: TGTGCCAGCAGTTACTCGGCCGGGAAGCAGTACTTC; CDR3aa: CASSYSAGKQYF
d_gene: TRBD2; j_gene: TRBJ2-1; v_gene: TRBV5-1; abundance: .; CDR3nt: TGCGCCAGCAGCTTGGCAAAGGGGCTAGCGGGAGGAGTTGATGAGCAGTTCTTC; CDR3aa: CASSLAKGLAGGVDEQFF
d_gene: .; j_gene: TRBJ1-2; v_gene: TRBV18; abundance: .; CDR3nt: TGTGCCAGCTCACCTACATTAGTCGGGGATAAGGATGGCTACACCTTC; CDR3aa: CASSPTLVGDKDGYTF
d_gene: .; j_gene: TRBJ2-1; v_gene: TRBV28; abundance: .; CDR3nt: TGTGCCAGCACCCCGATGGGAGAGCCCCAGTTCTTC; CDR3aa: CASTPMGEPQFF
d_gene: .; j_gene: TRBJ2-3; v_gene: TRBV6-5; abundance: .; CDR3nt: TGTGCCAGCTCCCCTAGGTGGACTTTTCGGGATACGCAGTATTTT; CDR3aa: CASSPRWTFRDTQYF
d_gene: .; j_gene: TRBJ1-1; v_gene: TRBV5-4; abundance: .; CDR3nt: TGTGCCAGCAGTCGACAGTTGAACACTGAAGCTTTCTTT; CDR3aa: CASSRQLNTEAFF
d_gene: .; j_gene: TRBJ1-6; v_gene: TRBV5-6; abundance: few; CDR3nt: TGTGCCAGCAGCTTGGGAGGATATAATTCACCCCTCCACTTT; CDR3aa: CASSLGGYNSPLHF
d_gene: TRBD2; j_gene: TRBJ2-5; v_gene: TRBV5-1; abundance: .; CDR3nt: TGCGCCAGCAGCTTGGGGGCTAGCGGCTCTCAAGAGACCCAGTACTTC; CDR3aa: CASSLGASGSQETQYF
d_gene: .; j_gene: TRBJ1-1; v_gene: TRBV30; abundance: .; CDR3nt: TGTGCCTGGAGTACCACCCGGCGGGCTTTCTTT; CDR3aa: CAWSTTRRAFF
d_gene: .; j_gene: TRBJ1-5; v_gene: TRBV28; abundance: .; CDR3nt: TGTGCCAGCAGTTTGGTGAGTCACAGAAGCAATCAGCCCCAGCATTTT; CDR3aa: CASSLVSHRSNQPQHF
d_gene: TRBD1; j_gene: TRBJ1-2; v_gene: TRBV29-1; abundance: .; CDR3nt: TGCAGCGCCGCTTTACAGGGGAAATATGGCTACACCTTC; CDR3aa: CSAALQGKYGYTF
d_gene: .; j_gene: TRBJ1-2; v_gene: TRBV7-9; abundance: few; CDR3nt: TGTGCCAGCAGCTCCTGGACACGATCTAACTATGGCTACACCTTC; CDR3aa: CASSSWTRSNYGYTF
d_gene: TRBD2; j_gene: TRBJ2-1; v_gene: TRBV4-3; abundance: .; CDR3nt: TGCGCCAGCAGCCAAACTAGCGGGGTGGGGCAGTTCTTC; CDR3aa: CASSQTSGVGQFF
d_gene: TRBD2; j_gene: TRBJ2-7; v_gene: TRBV5-1; abundance: .; CDR3nt: TGCGCCAGCAGCTTGGCGGGGACTAGCGGGACCGAGCAGTACTTC; CDR3aa: CASSLAGTSGTEQYF
d_gene: .; j_gene: TRBJ1-2; v_gene: TRBV9; abundance: many; CDR3nt: TGTGCCAGCAGCGTAGCTGGGGCCCTCGGCTACACCTTC; CDR3aa: CASSVAGALGYTF
d_gene: .; j_gene: TRBJ2-7; v_gene: TRBV5-6; abundance: .; CDR3nt: TGTGCCAGCAGCTCTAGAGGGGGCGAGCAGTACTTC; CDR3aa: CASSSRGGEQYF
d_gene: .; j_gene: TRBJ1-5; v_gene: TRBV19; abundance: .; CDR3nt: TGTGCCAGCGACGACAGGTCCAACTATCAGCCCCAGCATTTT; CDR3aa: CASDDRSNYQPQHF
d_gene: .; j_gene: TRBJ2-3; v_gene: TRBV6-6; abundance: .; CDR3nt: TGTGCCAGCAGTTCCAGGTCAGCCCAAGATACGCAGTATTTT; CDR3aa: CASSSRSAQDTQYF
d_gene: .; j_gene: TRBJ1-1; v_gene: TRBV6-5; abundance: few; CDR3nt: TGTGCCAGCAGTTACTCAATCACAGGGAACACTGAAGCTTTCTTT; CDR3aa: CASSYSITGNTEAFF
d_gene: .; j_gene: TRBJ1-1; v_gene: TRBV5-1; abundance: .; CDR3nt: TGCGCCAGCAGCACAGGCTCGACAGGGAACACTGAAGCTTTCTTT; CDR3aa: CASSTGSTGNTEAFF
d_gene: .; j_gene: TRBJ1-1; v_gene: TRBV5-4; abundance: .; CDR3nt: TGTGCCAGCAGGTTGGGGAGGGGCGGCGGGAACACTGAAGCTTTCTTT; CDR3aa: CASRLGRGGGNTEAFF
d_gene: TRBD1; j_gene: TRBJ1-3; v_gene: TRBV7-8; abundance: .; CDR3nt: TGTGCCAGCAGCTCACAGGGGGCGGTTGGAAACACCATATATTTT; CDR3aa: CASSSQGAVGNTIYF
d_gene: TRBD1; j_gene: TRBJ1-1; v_gene: TRBV18; abundance: .; CDR3nt: TGTGCCAGCTCGCCAGGGGGGACCGTATACATGAACACTGAAGCTTTCTTT; CDR3aa: CASSPGGTVYMNTEAFF
d_gene: .; j_gene: TRBJ1-3; v_gene: TRBV6-5; abundance: few; CDR3nt: TGTGCCGCCTTGGACTCTAGCTCTGGAAACACCATATATTTT; CDR3aa: CAALDSSSGNTIYF
d_gene: .; j_gene: TRBJ1-1; v_gene: TRBV6-4; abundance: .; CDR3nt: TGTGCCAGCAGTGCTGGTAGCGAGAGGACTGAAGCTTTCTTT; CDR3aa: CASSAGSERTEAFF
d_gene: .; j_gene: TRBJ1-6; v_gene: TRBV7-3; abundance: few; CDR3nt: TGTGCCAGCAGCCTATCCCCAGGGTGGAATTCACCCCTCCACTTT; CDR3aa: CASSLSPGWNSPLHF
d_gene: TRBD1; j_gene: TRBJ1-1; v_gene: TRBV5-1; abundance: .; CDR3nt: TGCGCCAGCACCAAGCAAGAGGGACAGGCCGCTTTCTTT; CDR3aa: CASTKQEGQAAFF
d_gene: TRBD2; j_gene: TRBJ2-4; v_gene: TRBV27; abundance: .; CDR3nt: TGTGCCAGCAGTCCGGGACTAGCAGGGCTAGCCAAAAACATTCAGTACTTC; CDR3aa: CASSPGLAGLAKNIQYF
d_gene: .; j_gene: TRBJ1-4; v_gene: TRBV19; abundance: .; CDR3nt: TGTGCCAGTAGTACCCGACCGGGAGATGGTGAAAAACTGTTTTTT; CDR3aa: CASSTRPGDGEKLFF
d_gene: .; j_gene: TRBJ1-2; v_gene: TRBV3-1/TRBV3-2; abundance: once; CDR3nt: TGTGCCAGCAGCCAAGATCCCGGCAGGGCCAACTATGGCTACACCTTC; CDR3aa: CASSQDPGRANYGYTF
d_gene: TRBD1; j_gene: TRBJ2-5; v_gene: TRBV27; abundance: .; CDR3nt: TGTGCCAGCAGTCCCGCCGGGACAGGGTTCCAAGAGACCCAGTACTTC; CDR3aa: CASSPAGTGFQETQYF
d_gene: .; j_gene: TRBJ2-7; v_gene: TRBV20-1; abundance: .; CDR3nt: TGCAGTGCTAGTCTTGCGGGATTCTCCTACGAGCAGTACTTC; CDR3aa: CSASLAGFSYEQYF
d_gene: .; j_gene: TRBJ2-5; v_gene: TRBV6-5; abundance: .; CDR3nt: TGTGCCAGCAGCCTGACAGCCCAAGAGACCCAGTACTTC; CDR3aa: CASSLTAQETQYF
d_gene: .; j_gene: TRBJ1-5; v_gene: TRBV28; abundance: .; CDR3nt: TGTGCCAGCAGTTCGAGGGGACTCGGTAATCAGCCCCAGCATTTT; CDR3aa: CASSSRGLGNQPQHF
d_gene: .; j_gene: TRBJ2-7; v_gene: TRBV11-3; abundance: few; CDR3nt: TGTGCCAGCAGCTTAGAACTTTCCTACGAGCAGTACTTC; CDR3aa: CASSLELSYEQYF
d_gene: TRBD2; j_gene: TRBJ2-5; v_gene: TRBV30; abundance: .; CDR3nt: TGTGCCTGGAGGCCAAGGGGACTAGCGGGAGAGACCCAGTACTTC; CDR3aa: CAWRPRGLAGETQYF
d_gene: .; j_gene: TRBJ1-2; v_gene: TRBV5-4; abundance: few; CDR3nt: TGTGCCAGCAGCTTGGAAGGGGCTCATAGGGGCTACACCTTC; CDR3aa: CASSLEGAHRGYTF
d_gene: TRBD2; j_gene: TRBJ2-3; v_gene: TRBV9; abundance: .; CDR3nt: TGTGCCAGCAGCGTAACTAGCGGGGGGGTGAATACGCAGTATTTT; CDR3aa: CASSVTSGGVNTQYF
d_gene: .; j_gene: TRBJ1-3; v_gene: TRBV6-1; abundance: few; CDR3nt: TGTGCCAGCAGTGAAAAGGGCAGGGTGGTTGATGGAAACACCATATATTTT; CDR3aa: CASSEKGRVVDGNTIYF
d_gene: .; j_gene: TRBJ2-7; v_gene: TRBV6-5; abundance: once; CDR3nt: TGTGCCAGCGGGGCAGCCTACGAGCAGTACTTC; CDR3aa: CASGAAYEQYF
d_gene: TRBD2; j_gene: TRBJ2-1; v_gene: TRBV9; abundance: once; CDR3nt: TGTGCCAGCAGCGCTAGGAGGACTAGCGGGAGCTTCGGTGAGCAGTTCTTC; CDR3aa: CASSARRTSGSFGEQFF
d_gene: .; j_gene: TRBJ2-1; v_gene: TRBV10-3; abundance: .; CDR3nt: TGTGCCATCAGTGAGTGGGCGGGCACAGCCTACAATGAGCAGTTCTTC; CDR3aa: CAISEWAGTAYNEQFF
d_gene: TRBD2; j_gene: TRBJ2-3; v_gene: TRBV7-9; abundance: once; CDR3nt: TGTGCCAGCAGCCGAGGGACTAGCCGAATCACAGATACGCAGTATTTT; CDR3aa: CASSRGTSRITDTQYF
d_gene: .; j_gene: TRBJ2-3; v_gene: TRBV6-5; abundance: .; CDR3nt: TGTGCCACCCACTCCCCCAGGGGGGTCACAGATACGCAGTATTTT; CDR3aa: CATHSPRGVTDTQYF